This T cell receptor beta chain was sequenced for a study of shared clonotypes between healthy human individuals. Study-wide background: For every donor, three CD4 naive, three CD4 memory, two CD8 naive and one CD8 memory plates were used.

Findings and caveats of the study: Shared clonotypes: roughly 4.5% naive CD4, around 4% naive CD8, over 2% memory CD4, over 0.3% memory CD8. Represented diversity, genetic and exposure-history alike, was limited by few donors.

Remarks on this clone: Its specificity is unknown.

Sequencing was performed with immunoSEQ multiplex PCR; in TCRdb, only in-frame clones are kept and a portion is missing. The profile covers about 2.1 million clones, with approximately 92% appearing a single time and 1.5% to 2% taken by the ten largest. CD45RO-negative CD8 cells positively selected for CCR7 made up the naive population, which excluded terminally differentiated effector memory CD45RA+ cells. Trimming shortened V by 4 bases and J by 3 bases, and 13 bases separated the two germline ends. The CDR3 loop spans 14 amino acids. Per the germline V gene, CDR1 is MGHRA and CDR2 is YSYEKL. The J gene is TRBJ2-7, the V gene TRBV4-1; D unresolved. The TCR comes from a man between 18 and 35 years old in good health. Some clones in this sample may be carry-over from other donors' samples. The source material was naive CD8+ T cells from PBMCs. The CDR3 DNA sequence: TGCGCCAGCAGCCGTCTAGTGGCGGACTACGAGCAGTACTTC. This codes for CASSRLVADYEQYF.